This TCR beta chain emerged from a study of cytomegalovirus exposure and HLA in healthy donors. The CDR3 consists of 16 residues. Losses at the gene ends were 1 base for V and 0 bases for J; bases not matched to a gene: 5. CDR1 and CDR2 from the germline V gene are MGHRA and YSYEKL. 60 Vbeta and 13 Jbeta primers were used in PCR. Only in-frame clones appear in the TCRdb table, and some are missing; sequencing was by immunoSEQ multiplex PCR. The sample lists some 150,000 clones, approximately 80% occurring once. Findings of the study overall: Later analysis demonstrated an association between a missense DCLRE1C variant and TCR beta V- and J-gene trimming. Analyzed later, association rates of TCRs varied across HLA loci, with DRB1 most and HLA-C fewest.

Nominal health characterized the donors when sampled, though unrecorded immune exposures were likely. In the case of this clone: Its specificity is not known.

The specimen sequenced was PBMCs. V usage is TRBV4-1 and J usage is TRBJ1-1, with 7 nucleotides matching TRBD1. The TCR was taken from a man aged 18 to 30 in good health and CMV-seropositive. The CDR3 sequence: CASSQGTGQMNTEAFF. The CDR3 nucleotides are TGCGCCAGCAGCCAAGGAACGGGACAGATGAACACTGAAGCTTTCTTT.